This TCR beta chain stems from a study of cytomegalovirus exposure and HLA in healthy donors (dated by TCRdb to 2016 to 2017). Regarding the research as a whole: An earlier analysis of several hundred of the donors reported 250 to 300 Gb of sequence data and approximately 110 million unique TCR beta sequences from about 179 million T cells. Approximately 310 gigabases of sequencing data and tens of millions of unique TCR sequences were included in an early release covering about 620 HLA-typed donors. Of the 300 to 450 genotyped donors, roughly 85% fell in the genetic ancestry cluster associated with self-reported Caucasian donors. The aim of the study was to test whether cataloging public T cell receptors could identify signatures of past pathogen exposure. The study used immunosequencing to profile the T cell repertoires of 670 or so subjects and linked those repertoires to cytomegalovirus serostatus. A separate validation cohort of roughly 130 different subjects was used in addition to the approximately 640-subject first cohort. High-throughput TCR immunosequencing, statistical association of individual TCRs with disease status, and machine learning were combined to predict cytomegalovirus infection status. A later analysis re-analyzed previously published TCR beta repertoires from roughly 690 donors and added high-resolution HLA genotyping to study TCR occurrence patterns. Rather than drawing on any new phenotypic data, the later analysis identified candidate immune exposures from TCR beta sequences and the way those sequences occurred across donors. An earlier analysis of approximately 500 of the donors applied high-throughput TCR beta sequencing to assess whether each TCR beta V gene segment acted as functional or pseudogenic. Donor age, sex, ethnicity and CMV serostatus were compiled alongside the repertoire data. A later genetic analysis used genome-wide SNP genotypes for about three fifths of the 666 donors, treating that subset as a discovery cohort. Every discovery cohort repertoire had been produced on one sequencing platform. Class I and class II HLA loci were covered by the typing at four-digit resolution. The number of donors typed differed by locus, with about 620-630 for A, B, C, DRB1 and DQB1, roughly 550 for DQA1, approximately 580 for DPA1, and some 440 for DPB1. About five DR-DQ haplotypes were treated as single units for association and clustering because of strong linkage in the cohort. Across about 370 genotyped donors of the cohort, an average of roughly 200,000 unique TCR beta nucleotide sequences per donor were sequenced, and 15% to 20% of those sequences were non-productive. Broad study findings and their caveats: A later analysis reported that several top co-occurrence clusters appeared linked to parvovirus B19, influenza, CMV and Epstein-Barr virus. CMV serostatus was the only immune exposure information available for the cohort. The 87-base-pair reads could not distinguish some IMGT-functional V segments, including TRBV6-2 and TRBV6-3, so those segments were excluded. A further reported finding was that TCR beta sequences accurately predicted the HLA-A and HLA-B alleles for most subjects in the first cohort. In a later genetic analysis, a missense DCLRE1C variant was associated with V-gene and J-gene trimming of TCR beta chains, and the association was replicated in an independent cohort. Most TCR sequences were seen in very few donors, while some public TCRs were found in many individuals. Specific HLA alleles were associated with 16,951 TCR beta sequences at a false discovery rate of 0.05 in a later analysis. In a later genetic analysis, fewer N-insertions in productive TCRs were reported among donors in an Asian-associated ancestry cluster than the approximately 670-donor mean. When HLA alleles, especially DR and DQ, strongly co-occurred, attributing TCR associations to individual alleles was difficult. In vitro tests confirmed that a few of the cytomegalovirus-associated TCR beta chains recognize cytomegalovirus antigens. In a later analysis, HLA-associated TCR beta chains were found to be more clonally expanded and to have lower generation probabilities than equally common non-associated chains. The authors suggested that the approach could potentially be generalized to other disease states and immunological phenotypes. Because HLA typing was missing for some donors at each locus, association tests included only the typed subset. Because counts were too low, some 17 rarely observed V segments, including chromosome 9 orphons, were left out of the earlier analysis of roughly 600 of the donors. A cluster of highly shared sequence variants was judged likely to be a technical artifact of the sequencing pipeline. In both the original and validation cohorts, the classifier was reported to diagnose cytomegalovirus status with high specificity and sensitivity. The presence/absence analyses assumed that sequencing depth was roughly uniform across donors, and that assumption may not be true. Linkage disequilibrium might explain the correlated functional status among segregating V segments, but an unknown experimental factor could not be excluded. In a later analysis, TCR association rates were found to vary across HLA loci, with the most associated TCRs seen for DRB1 alleles and the fewest for HLA-C alleles. Only TCR beta chains were sequenced in this cohort, and the absence of alpha or paired-chain data limited detectable features. The study gave a list of over 150 TCR beta chains associated with cytomegalovirus. An earlier analysis of roughly 570 of the donors showed that most TCR beta V segments appeared in productive rearrangements either about 87% or about 30% of the time, which broadly matched IMGT annotations. A later analysis found that most CMV-associated TCR beta chains appeared HLA-restricted, with HLA associations seemingly driven largely by CMV exposure.

In total, approximately 610 healthy bone marrow donors made up the cohort. At the time of sampling, all cohort members were nominally healthy, though unrecorded immune exposures were likely present. The donor tested CMV seropositive, placing the donor among the 289 seropositive members of the cohort. Each donor provided a peripheral blood sample, and peripheral blood mononuclear cells were used for TCR beta sequencing. Genomic DNA was extracted from the blood cell samples with the Qiagen DNeasy Blood Extraction Kit. To note about this clone: The antigen it recognizes is unknown. Base-call qualities are not available, and no considerably larger clone is one nucleotide away.

Its CDR3 holds 15 amino acids, cysteine through phenylalanine. Left in the record is the CDR3 DNA by itself, 45 bases read in frame from the first base. As encoded in the germline V gene, CDR1 is MNHEY while CDR2 is SVGAGI. Trimming at the junction amounts to 6 bases on V and 0 bases on J, and the germline ends lie 9 bases apart. The protocol used for the library was the immunoSEQ multiplex PCR assay. For the multiplex PCR, a mixture combining 60 forward primers for TCR Vbeta segments and 13 reverse primers for TCR Jbeta segments was used. A multiplex PCR assay on genomic DNA amplified the CDR3 region of rearranged TCR beta genes. On the Illumina HiSeq System, the amplified TCR beta libraries were sequenced as 87-base-pair reads. From the authors' description of their analysis: A later analysis tallied 75 million to 95 million unique TCR beta chains across the 666 repertoires, and some 10 million of those chains were shared by two or more donors. A nearest-neighbor algorithm error-corrected the raw reads and collapsed the reads into unique sequences, merging closely related sequences to remove PCR and sequencing errors. Alignment of CDR3 sequences to IMGT reference sequences was used to assign V, D and J gene segments. For a sequence to be retained, a match of at least six nucleotides was required to both a V gene segment and a J gene segment. A rearrangement counted as productive if the CDR3 had no stop codons and remained in frame with V and J, and every other rearrangement counted as non-productive. Following IMGT convention, CDR3 was defined as the stretch from the second conserved V-encoded cysteine to the conserved J-encoded phenylalanine. The earlier analysis of about 500 of the donors excluded sequences that lacked an unambiguous match to a single V gene segment. In an earlier analysis of around 590 of the donors, a V segment was called functional when productive rearrangements were above 56.7%, and segregating when the standard deviation between donors exceeded 5%. To diagnose cytomegalovirus status from the catalog of TCR beta chain sequences, a statistical classification framework was built. In a later analysis, TCR nucleotide sequences were compared against IMGT/GENE-DB human TR gene sequences so that V and J genes could be assigned. The TCRdist pipeline was used in a later analysis to assign CDR3 sequences and most-parsimonious VDJ recombination scenarios. A later analysis defined each TCR beta chain by its CDR3 amino acid sequence plus V-gene family, and excluded reads lacking a unique V-gene family. In a later analysis, 550 to 650 highly shared, low-generation-probability nucleotide sequences were removed to address suspected cross-contamination and a sequencing artifact. For each public chain, a later analysis derived a clonal expansion index from normalized ranks of inferred template counts within each repertoire. In a later analysis, generation probabilities were computed using a VDJ recombination model fitted to out-of-frame rearrangements, and the results were checked against IGoR. Hypergeometric tests were used in a later analysis to score TCR-TCR, TCR-HLA and TCR-CMV co-occurrence, with a repertoire-size bias correction applied to the TCR pairs. A later analysis estimated false discovery rates by permuting HLA or CMV assignments 20 times. A later analysis grouped co-occurring TCRs with DBSCAN, adding TCRdist sequence similarity when clustering within HLA-allele-positive subsets. Repertoires with fewer than 30,000 or more than 120,000 public chains, plus five repertoires with anomalous nucleotide sharing, were excluded from co-occurrence clustering. TCRdb took this table from immuneACCESS and kept in-frame rearrangements with V and J called. Such tables lack part of the clones; where checked against another copy, unresolved V genes explain under half of the gap, and the rest is unexplained. V and J calls and clone size come straight from that table; D and trimming were deduced from the DNA. Here the sample has around 200,000 clones; roughly four fifths occur a single time. The ten largest clonotypes hold about 3.1% of the sample.

The sample consisted of PBMCs. The sequence links TRBV6-5 to TRBJ2-6; the D gene is unclear. The TCR sequence derives from a woman between 25 and 40 years old in good health and CMV-seropositive. DNA sequence: TGTGCCAGCAGCGTACAGAACTCTGGGGCCAACGTCCTGACTTTC. Its protein product is CASSVQNSGANVLTF.